This T cell receptor (beta chain) is from a study of regulatory T cells in long-lasting Graves disease. Points from the study as a whole: Relative to newly diagnosed Graves' patients, persistent ones had lower TCR diversity. Under persistent disease, TRBV28, TRBJ1-2 and TRBJ2-5 were used preferentially.

As for time point: persistent/refractory GD, antithyroid drugs over 5 years with positive TRAb. Generation of the TCR library employed RNA extracted from PBMCs. An endocrinology department located in Xi'an, China, was where the patients came from. Libraries of TCR beta came from iRepertoire HTBI primers plus Arm-PCR of CDR3 regions. Authors' processing steps: Among the samples, around 60 TRBV and around 13 TRBJ segments were identified. Each CDR3 protein is one row after TCRdb ran MiXCR on the multiplex PCR reads. These V and J calls originate from TCRdb's pipeline instead of the authors' own analysis. The data show around 400,000 distinct CDR3 sequences, roughly a fifth seen once. CDR1 is SNHLY and CDR2 is FYNNEI in the germline V gene. This CDR3 is 15 amino acids long. With 5 bases removed from V and 1 base from J, the gap between germline ends came to 11 bases. This clonotype was detected ten times or more. Its antigen is not known.

The receptor comes from a female donor with Graves disease. Specimen: peripheral blood mononuclear cells (PBMCs), collected when the disease was refractory, from a patient treated with antithyroid drugs. The chain has TRBV2 and TRBJ1-4; the D gene is possibly TRBD1 (6 bases). The CDR3 nucleotides read TGTGCCAGCAGTCCAGGGGAGAGAACTAATGAAAAACTGTTTTTT. It specifies CASSPGERTNEKLFF.